This T cell receptor beta chain was documented in a study of Graves' ophthalmopathy and Graves' hyperthyroidism. The CDR3 spans 16 residues. V lost 5 bases to trimming and J lost 1 base, with 15 bases between them. Germline-derived CDR1 and CDR2 are SNHLY and FYNNEI. Using RNA transcripts, the TCR beta CDR3 regions were amplified. Second-round multiplex PCR followed a first-round RT-PCR using HTBI primers. TCRdb fed the multiplex PCR reads into MiXCR, producing one record per CDR3 protein. The sample has over 650,000 distinct CDR3 sequences, about two fifths seen once; the top ten hold around 3%. The chain recombines TRBV2 with TRBJ1-5, with a tentative D call TRBD1 (5 bases). The TCR originated in an adult man with Graves' ophthalmopathy. Sequenced input: peripheral blood. The CDR3 spells CASSLYGGLSNQPQHF. CDR3 DNA sequence: TGTGCCAGCAGTTTATACGGGGGTTTGAGCAATCAGCCCCAGCATTTT.